This T cell receptor (beta chain) originates from a study of CD8 T cells in Susac syndrome. When the RNA was reverse transcribed, random hexamers were used with an input of roughly 0.45 to 1 ug. MiXCR, applied by TCRdb to the immunoSEQ multiplex PCR reads, yields one record per CDR3 protein. The sample carries approximately 230,000 distinct CDR3 sequences, 93% recorded once. Germline CDR1 MNHNS, CDR2 SASEGT. V shed 6 bases, J shed 3 bases, and the junction held 8 bases outside the gene matches. This CDR3 has 14 amino acids. The rearrangement joins TRBV6-1 to TRBJ2-7; the match to TRBD2 covers 7 bases. The sequence was obtained from a human donor with multiple sclerosis. Sequenced: CD4+ T cells from PBMCs. CDR3 nucleotide sequence: TGTGCCAGCAGCTTGGAGGGAGGGCGCTACGAGCAGTACTTC. This translates into CASSLEGGRYEQYF.